This T cell receptor (beta chain) was observed in a study of T cells in Graves' hyperthyroidism and ophthalmopathy. Any patient presenting with uncontrolled infection, other autoimmune disease, pregnancy or lactation was left out. The CDR3 spans 14 residues. Germline CDR1 reads SGHVS; CDR2 reads FQNEAQ. V lost 1 base and J 0 bases, leaving 6 bases between the germline ends. This clonotype was seen ten or more times. Amplification of TCR beta CDR3 regions used RNA as the template. The study used the HTBI primer set for a first-round RT-PCR of the TCR CDR3. TCRdb redid the calling of the multiplex PCR reads with MiXCR, one entry per CDR3 protein. The table records a few hundred thousand distinct CDR3 sequences, about 14% of them present only once.

The gene calls are TRBV7-8 and TRBJ1-1; a weak D match, TRBD1 (5 bases). The sequence was collected from a woman aged 40 to 49 with Graves' hyperthyroidism that later progressed to Graves' ophthalmopathy. The specimen sequenced was blood. The CDR3 coding sequence is TGTGCCAGCAGCTTAGGGACAATGAACACTGAAGCTTTCTTT. Translated, it gives CASSLGTMNTEAFF.